This entry lists 8 T cell receptor beta chains sequenced from one sample in a study of blood T cell repertoires in COVID-19. Some clones are missing from TCRdb's copy, which holds only in-frame ones; the method was immunoSEQ multiplex PCR. The sample lists about 170,000 clones; roughly 84% were seen once. The sequenced sample was peripheral blood. The receptor source for this set is a man of 80 years or more with COVID-19, enrolled during active disease.

This clone is a singleton in its sample. This sequence joins TRBV5-1 and TRBJ2-2; no clear D. Germline lookup yields CDR1 SGHRS and CDR2 YFSETQ. CDR3 length: 13 residues. With 0 bases removed from V and 3 bases from J, the gap between germline ends came to 3 bases. The CDR3 DNA reads as TGCGCCAGCAGCTTGGCTGACACCGGGGAGCTGTTTTTT. This gives the protein CASSLADTGELFF.

The chain links TRBV4-1 to TRBJ2-7; 8 bases agree with TRBD2. This CDR3 contains 16 residues. Germline CDR1 reads MGHRA; CDR2 reads YSYEKL. Trimming removed 1 base from V and 2 bases from J; junction bases left unmatched: 7. The CDR3 region has the DNA TGCGCCAGCAGCCAAGGCCCAAGCGGGGGAGCCTACGAGCAGTACTTC. Translating it yields CASSQGPSGGAYEQYF.

This rearrangement joins TRBV20-1 to TRBJ2-7; the D gene is possibly TRBD2 (6 bases). Trimming removed 3 bases from V and 3 bases from J, with 12 bases in between. The germline V gene has CDR1 DFQATT and CDR2 SNEGSKA (reference sequence). This CDR3 has 13 amino acids. CDR3 bases: TGCAGTGCTAGTAGCGGACCCAACTACGAGCAGTACTTC. Translating it yields CSASSGPNYEQYF.

Regarding this clone: Mismatch with germline at one junction end may stem from a read error. V usage is TRBV18 and J usage is TRBJ1-4; 8 bases agree with TRBD1. CDR1 KGHSH and CDR2 LQKENI come from the germline V gene. The length of the CDR3 is 14 residues. The CDR3 bases are TGTGCCAGCTCGCCACAGGGGGGGAATGAAAAACTGTTTTTT. It encodes CASSPQGGNEKLFF.

The CDR3 nucleotides are TGCAGCGTTGGACTAGCGGGGGTAAACAATGAGCAGTTCTTC. Its protein product is CSVGLAGVNNEQFF. The J gene is TRBJ2-1, the V gene TRBV29-1; 12 bases map to TRBD2. The CDR3 spans 14 residues. The V gene's germline CDR1 is SQVTM and CDR2 ANQGSEA. The V gene end was trimmed by 4 bases and the J gene end by 5 bases; junction bases not matched to a gene: 3.

The V and J genes are TRBV6-5 and TRBJ2-7; a weak D match, TRBD2 (5 bases). The germline CDR1 and CDR2 sequences are MNHEY and SVGAGI. This CDR3 region has 14 residues. The V end lost 6 bases, the J end lost 6 bases, and 18 bases lay between the germline ends. DNA for the CDR3: TGTGCCAGCAGCCTATCCAGACCGGCGGGCGAGCAGTACTTC. Protein sequence: CASSLSRPAGEQYF.

The rearrangement links TRBV7-2 to TRBJ1-5, with D uncertain. V shed 2 bases and J shed 7 bases, with 9 bases lying between them. Germline V CDR1 and CDR2: SGHTA, FQGNSA. The CDR3 is 13 amino acids. The CDR3 sequence: CASSLTAEQPQHF. The DNA of the CDR3 is TGTGCCAGCAGCTTAACCGCCGAGCAGCCCCAGCATTTT.

The V call is TRBV7-9, the J call TRBJ1-1; 8 nucleotides line up with TRBD1. Germline V gene lookup returns CDR1 SEHNR and CDR2 FQNEAQ (reference sequence). The V segment lost 6 bases and the J segment 1 base; nucleotides outside the gene matches: 13. The CDR3 runs to 17 residues. Here the CDR3 reads CASRHHTSGTGNTEAFF. The CDR3, as DNA: TGTGCCAGCAGACACCATACCAGTGGGACAGGGAACACTGAAGCTTTCTTT.